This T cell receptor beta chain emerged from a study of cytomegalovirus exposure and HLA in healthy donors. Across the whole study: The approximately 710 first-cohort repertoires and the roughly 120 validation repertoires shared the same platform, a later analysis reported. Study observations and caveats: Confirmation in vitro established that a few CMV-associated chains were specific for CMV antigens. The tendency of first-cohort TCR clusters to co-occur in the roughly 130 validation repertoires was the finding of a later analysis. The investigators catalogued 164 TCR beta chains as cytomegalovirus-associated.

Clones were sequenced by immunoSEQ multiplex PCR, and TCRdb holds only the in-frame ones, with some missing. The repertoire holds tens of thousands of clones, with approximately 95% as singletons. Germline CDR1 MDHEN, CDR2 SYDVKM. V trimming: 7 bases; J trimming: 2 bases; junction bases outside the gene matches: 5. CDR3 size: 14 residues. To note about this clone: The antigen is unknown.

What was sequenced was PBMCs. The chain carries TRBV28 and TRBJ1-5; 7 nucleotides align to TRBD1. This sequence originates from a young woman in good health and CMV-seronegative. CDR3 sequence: CASTNDRGNQPQHF. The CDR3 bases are TGTGCCAGCACCAACGACAGGGGCAATCAGCCCCAGCATTTT.